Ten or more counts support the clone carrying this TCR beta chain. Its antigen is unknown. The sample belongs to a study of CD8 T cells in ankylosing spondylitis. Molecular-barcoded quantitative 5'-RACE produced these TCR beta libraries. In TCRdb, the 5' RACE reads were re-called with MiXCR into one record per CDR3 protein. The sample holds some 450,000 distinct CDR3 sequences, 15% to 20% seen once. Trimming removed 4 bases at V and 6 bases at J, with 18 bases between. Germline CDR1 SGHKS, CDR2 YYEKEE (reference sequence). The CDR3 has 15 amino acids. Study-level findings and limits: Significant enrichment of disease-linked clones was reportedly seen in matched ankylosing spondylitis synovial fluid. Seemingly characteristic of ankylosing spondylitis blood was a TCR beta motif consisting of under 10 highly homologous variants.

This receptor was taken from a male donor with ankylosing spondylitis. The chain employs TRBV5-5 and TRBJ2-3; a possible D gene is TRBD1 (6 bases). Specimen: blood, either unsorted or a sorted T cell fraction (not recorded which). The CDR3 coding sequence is TGTGCCAGCAGCCTACAGGACAGTACCGTGGATACGCAGTATTTT. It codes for CASSLQDSTVDTQYF.